This TCR beta chain derives from a study of T cells in Graves' hyperthyroidism and ophthalmopathy. Germline assignment: CDR1 SGDLS and CDR2 YYNGEE. Trimming took off 2 bases at V and 3 bases at J, with 8 bases between the two ends. The CDR3 length is 14 residues. Authors of the study amplified TCR beta CDR3 regions from RNA transcripts. The TCR CDR3 first-round RT-PCR relied on the HTBI primer set. TCRdb fed the multiplex PCR reads into MiXCR, producing one record per CDR3 protein. The data contain hundreds of thousands of distinct CDR3 sequences, 40% to 55% of them seen just once; the ten biggest clones take up 8.2%.

This receptor was taken from a woman aged 18-29 years with Graves' hyperthyroidism. Sequencing was carried out using peripheral blood or thyroid tissue (not recorded which). The V gene is TRBV9, the J gene TRBJ2-2; D perhaps matches TRBD1 (6 bases). CDR3 loop: CASSVQGYTGELFF. CDR3 nucleotide sequence: TGTGCCAGCAGCGTTCAGGGGTACACCGGGGAGCTGTTTTTT.